This T cell receptor beta chain was documented in a study of blood T cell repertoires in COVID-19. How the authors handled the data: Estimation of nucleated cell counts relied on the amplification of reference gene primers. The assay was immunoSEQ multiplex PCR, and TCRdb's table has in-frame clones only and misses some. V and J calls and clone size are copied from that table; D and trimming were computed from the DNA. This sample has 350,000 to 450,000 clones; about nine tenths occur once, and the top ten carry under 2%. This clone showed up just a few times. The CDR3 has 16 amino acids. V shed 5 bases and J shed 2 bases, with 20 bases lying between them. Germline lookup yields CDR1 SGHNT and CDR2 YYREEE (reference sequence).

The chain recombines TRBV5-4 with TRBJ2-7, with D possibly being TRBD2 (6 bases). This receptor was identified in a middle-aged woman with COVID-19, enrolled during active disease. The sequencing sample was made of peripheral blood. The CDR3 protein is CASSLGGSGQAYEQYF. The CDR3 DNA reads TGTGCCAGCAGTCTCGGGGGTAGCGGACAAGCCTACGAGCAGTACTTC.